Sequencing of this T cell receptor beta chain was carried out in a study of T cell responses to AZD1222 COVID-19 vaccine. Across the whole study: Second-dose groups at about 4 or about 12 weeks were pooled. General study findings and limits: Within unmutated variant regions lay the reported targets of nearly half of spike-specific TCRs.

The table lists this clone with a count of one. Its specificity is not known. TCRdb's copy holds only in-frame clones and misses some; the assay was immunoSEQ multiplex PCR. The table has more than 250,000 clones, 80% to 95% seen once. There are 16 residues in the CDR3. Looked up from germline, CDR1 is MNHEY and CDR2 is SVGAGI. V trimming: 0 bases; J trimming: 6 bases; junction bases outside the gene matches: 5. This chain joins TRBV6-5 and TRBJ1-6; 7 nucleotides align to TRBD1. This TCR came from an adult in good health. Sequencing was performed on peripheral blood, taken on day 0 of AZD1222 vaccination. The CDR3 protein is CASSYSKGGSNSPLHF. In nucleotides, the CDR3 is TGTGCCAGCAGTTACTCGAAAGGGGGCAGTAATTCACCCCTCCACTTT.